These T cell receptor beta chains were read from a single sample in a study of T cells after yellow fever vaccination. TCRdb ran MiXCR on the 5' RACE reads and lists one entry per CDR3 protein. The sample yields hundreds of thousands of distinct CDR3 sequences, roughly an eighth seen once. The sample consisted of PBMCs, taken on the day of the yellow fever booster vaccination. The receptors stem from a young man who received the YFV17D yellow fever vaccine. Both conserved end residues are trimmed from each CDR3. The order of the fields is V gene, J gene, D gene, CDR3 protein. A D gene is named only where the DNA matches it firmly.

TRBV19,TRBJ1-3,.,ASSIGGISGNTIY
TRBV7-9,TRBJ1-4,.,ASSPRGPGSNEKLF
TRBV20-1,TRBJ2-2,.,SASPGGGVNTGELF
TRBV7-2,TRBJ2-5,TRBD1,ASSSKTGRETQY
TRBV25-1,TRBJ2-7,.,ASSSPRYDSHFLRGQY
TRBV6-1,TRBJ1-4,TRBD1,ASSPTGGYEFKPNEKLF
TRBV27,TRBJ2-2,.,ASSLSLPMNTGELF
TRBV30,TRBJ2-2,.,AWGEQGVGTGELF
TRBV7-8,TRBJ2-1,TRBD2,ASSLGTTGGSQF
TRBV20-1,TRBJ2-1,.,SASDWGAREQF
TRBV20-1,TRBJ2-7,TRBD2,CASILAGGSSYEQY
TRBV7-2,TRBJ2-7,.,ASSQTTQSSYEQY
TRBV20-1,TRBJ2-1,.,SAMREPYNEQF
TRBV20-1,TRBJ2-5,.,SASGENQETQY
TRBV20-1,TRBJ2-7,.,SATDSEGSTYEQY
TRBV7-9,TRBJ2-7,TRBD1,ASSEETGGARWQY
TRBV7-2,TRBJ2-4,.,ASSSPPVYIQY
TRBV30,TRBJ1-5,.,AWNAQGGQPQH
TRBV14,TRBJ2-5,.,ASSQGALGTTQY
TRBV20-1,TRBJ2-5,TRBD2,SATGTSGREQETQY
TRBV6-5,TRBJ2-3,TRBD2,ATGTITDTQY
TRBV6-5,TRBJ2-5,.,ASRAGAGTQY
TRBV19,TRBJ2-5,.,ASSLLGGFQETQY
TRBV11-2,TRBJ2-7,.,ASSRLASSSYEQY
TRBV12-3/TRBV12-4,TRBJ2-7,TRBD1,ASSRDREQY